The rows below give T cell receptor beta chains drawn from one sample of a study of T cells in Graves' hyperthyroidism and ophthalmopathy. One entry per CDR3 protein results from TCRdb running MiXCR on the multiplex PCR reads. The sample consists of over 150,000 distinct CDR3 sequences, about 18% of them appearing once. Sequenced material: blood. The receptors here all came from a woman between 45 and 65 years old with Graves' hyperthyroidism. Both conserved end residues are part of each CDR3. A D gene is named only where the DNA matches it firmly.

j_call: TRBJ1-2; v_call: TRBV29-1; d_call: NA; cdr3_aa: CSVESEGGTYYGYTF
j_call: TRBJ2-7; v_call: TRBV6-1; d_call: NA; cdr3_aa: CASRPGQRTYEQYF
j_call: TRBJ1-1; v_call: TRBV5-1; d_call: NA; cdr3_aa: CASSLRRGATEAFF
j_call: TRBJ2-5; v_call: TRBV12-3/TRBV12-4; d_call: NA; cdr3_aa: CASTRGRGQETQYF
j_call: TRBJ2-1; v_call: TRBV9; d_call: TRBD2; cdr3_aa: CASSVVGRAGGSNEQFF
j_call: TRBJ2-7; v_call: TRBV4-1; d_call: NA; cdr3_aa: CASSQDLASVYEQYF
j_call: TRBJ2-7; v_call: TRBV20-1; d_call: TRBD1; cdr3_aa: CSAPPRTGSYEQYF
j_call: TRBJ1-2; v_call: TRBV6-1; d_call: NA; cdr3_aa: CASTLRDTSPNGYTF
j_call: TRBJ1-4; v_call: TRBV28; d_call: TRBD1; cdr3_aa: CASTAQGAVEKLFF
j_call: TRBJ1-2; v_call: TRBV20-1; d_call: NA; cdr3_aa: CSSNLREGNYGYTF
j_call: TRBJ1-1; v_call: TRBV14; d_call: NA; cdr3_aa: CASSQDYGQLNTEAFF
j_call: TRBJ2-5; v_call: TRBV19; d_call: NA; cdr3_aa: CASSIEEGRQETQYF
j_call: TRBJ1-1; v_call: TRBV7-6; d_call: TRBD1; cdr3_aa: CASSPDRGSPGTEAFF
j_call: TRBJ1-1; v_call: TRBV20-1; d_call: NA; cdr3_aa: CSATHRTSGRTEAFF
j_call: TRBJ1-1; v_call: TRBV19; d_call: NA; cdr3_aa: CASSIGQIQNTVAFF
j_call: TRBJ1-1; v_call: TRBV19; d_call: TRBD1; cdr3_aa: CASSNRHRGNTEAFF
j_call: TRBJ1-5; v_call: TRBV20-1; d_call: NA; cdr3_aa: CSAATGNQPQHF
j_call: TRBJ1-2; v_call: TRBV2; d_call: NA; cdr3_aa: CASSATNAGGYTF
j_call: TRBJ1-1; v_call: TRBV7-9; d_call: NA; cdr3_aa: CASSFYAENTEAFF
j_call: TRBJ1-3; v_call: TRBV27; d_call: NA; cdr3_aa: CASSLTGRAGNTIYF
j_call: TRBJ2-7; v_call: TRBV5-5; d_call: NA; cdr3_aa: CASSFLDEQYF
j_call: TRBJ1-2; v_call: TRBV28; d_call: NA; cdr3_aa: CASSLGAAGSALGGYTF
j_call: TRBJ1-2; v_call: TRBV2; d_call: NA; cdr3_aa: CASSEGLPHGYTF
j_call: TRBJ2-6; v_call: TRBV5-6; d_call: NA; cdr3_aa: CASSPTGRRGQGGANVLTF
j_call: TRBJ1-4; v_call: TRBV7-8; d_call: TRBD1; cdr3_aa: CASSRGLEEKLFF
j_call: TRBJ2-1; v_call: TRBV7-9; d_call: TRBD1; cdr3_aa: CASIGQGASGSYNGQFF
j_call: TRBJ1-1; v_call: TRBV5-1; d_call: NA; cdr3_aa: CASSLGASTEAFF
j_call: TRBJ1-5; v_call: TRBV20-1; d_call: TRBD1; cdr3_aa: CSARDPGQENQPQHF
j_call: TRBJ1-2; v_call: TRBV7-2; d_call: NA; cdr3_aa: CASSLRRRVDYGYTF
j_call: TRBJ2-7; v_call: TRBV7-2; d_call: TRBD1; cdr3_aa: CASSQGGGTQFEQYF
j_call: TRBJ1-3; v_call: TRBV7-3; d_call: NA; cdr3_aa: CASSLVGGSGNTIYF
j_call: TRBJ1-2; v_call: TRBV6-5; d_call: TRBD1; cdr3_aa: CASSYSSGQALGYTF
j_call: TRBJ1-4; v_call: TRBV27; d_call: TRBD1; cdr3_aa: CASTRTGGGEKLFF
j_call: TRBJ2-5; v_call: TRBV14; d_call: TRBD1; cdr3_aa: CASSQGYRGLKYF
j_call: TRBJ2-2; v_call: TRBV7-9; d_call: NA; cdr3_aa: CASSPGRTGLVTGELFF
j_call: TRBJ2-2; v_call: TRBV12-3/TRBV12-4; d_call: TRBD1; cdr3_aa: CASIKQGTSNTGELFF
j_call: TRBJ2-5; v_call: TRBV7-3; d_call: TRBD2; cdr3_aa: CASSLIGGDLETQYF
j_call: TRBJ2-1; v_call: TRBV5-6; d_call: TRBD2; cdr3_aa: CASSTLTSGGYNEQFF
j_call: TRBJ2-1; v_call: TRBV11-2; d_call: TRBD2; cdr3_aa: CASSSRVAGASYNEQFF
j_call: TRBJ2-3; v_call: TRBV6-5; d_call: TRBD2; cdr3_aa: CASSYRLASDTQYF
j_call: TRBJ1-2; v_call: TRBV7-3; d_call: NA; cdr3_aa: CASSLTPDSLYGYTF
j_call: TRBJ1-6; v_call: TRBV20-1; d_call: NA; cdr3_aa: CSAFLPGAPRRNSPLHF